These 31 T cell receptor beta chains were all obtained from the same sample, sequenced in a study of blood T cells in healthy people across ages. Sample-barcoded 5' priming and a J-beta primer mix drove a second PCR of roughly 6 to 12 cycles. TCRdb itself ran the 5' RACE reads through MiXCR, one entry per CDR3 protein. The sample consists of hundreds of thousands of distinct CDR3 sequences, 25% to 30% of them appearing once. The material sequenced was blood. The receptors were sampled from a woman in her seventies in good health.

This clonotype was detected a few times. This CDR3 is CASSDGGTGETQYF. In nucleotides, the CDR3 is TGTGCCAGCAGTGACGGAGGAACGGGGGAGACCCAGTACTTC. The chain couples TRBV6-1 to TRBJ2-5; D possibly corresponds to TRBD2 (5 bases). Germline-derived CDR1 and CDR2 are MNHNS and SASEGT. This CDR3 comprises 14 residues. V gave up 3 bases and J gave up 5 bases, with 13 bases separating them.

This clonotype was detected a few times. The V call is TRBV7-2, the J call TRBJ2-5; no reliable D call. Germline V lookup: CDR1 SGHTA, CDR2 FQGNSA. This CDR3 has 13 residues. Trimming removed 2 bases from V and 2 bases from J, with 6 bases in between. CDR3: CASSLQAQETQYF. In nucleotides, the CDR3 is TGTGCCAGCAGCTTACAGGCTCAAGAGACCCAGTACTTC.

The rearrangement uses TRBV2 and TRBJ2-5; 9 nucleotides agree with TRBD2. The J call could be wrong; TRBJ2-1 is a better fit for the DNA end. Per germline, CDR1 SNHLY and CDR2 FYNNEI. This CDR3 contains 15 residues. For the CDR3, the DNA is TGTGCCAGCACCGCGGGAGGGCCGGGGTTTAATGAGCAGTTCTTC. Translated, it gives CASTAGGPGFNEQFF.

About this clonotype itself: The junction does not match germline at one end; this may be a read error. This rearrangement joins TRBV14 to TRBJ2-2; D remains ambiguous. The CDR3 runs 13 residues. CDR1 is SGHDN and CDR2 is FVKESK in the germline V gene. The CDR3 nucleotides are TGTGTCAGCAGCCAAAGAAAGACCGGGGAGCTGTTTTTT. Protein sequence: CVSSQRKTGELFF.

In this sample, this clonotype turned up a few times. The chain uses TRBV24-1 and TRBJ2-5; TRBD1 aligns across 9 bases. The last part of the DNA fits TRBJ2-1 better; the J call may be wrong. The V gene's germline CDR1 is KGHDR and CDR2 SFDVKD. This CDR3 has 15 residues. CDR3 region: CATSDSGQGGREQFF. DNA for the CDR3: TGTGCCACCAGTGACTCGGGACAGGGCGGGAGAGAGCAGTTCTTC.

This clonotype came up many times. This chain links TRBV29-1 with TRBJ1-4; no reliable D call. This CDR3 spans 13 amino acids. From germline, CDR1 is SQVTM and CDR2 ANQGSEA. Trimming removed 0 bases from V and 5 bases from J, with 7 bases in between. CDR3: CSVEDGGNEKLFF. CDR3 sequence (DNA): TGCAGCGTTGAAGATGGAGGGAATGAAAAACTGTTTTTT.

This clonotype was seen a single time. This chain links TRBV2 with TRBJ2-1; possibly TRBD1 or TRBD2 for D (5 bases each). The CDR3 sequence is 16 residues long. Germline-derived CDR1 and CDR2 are SNHLY and FYNNEI. Trimming left V 8 bases short and J 6 bases short, with 23 bases between. The CDR3 protein is CASRGLSGARGNEQFF. The CDR3 DNA follows: TGTGCCAGCCGAGGGCTTTCCGGGGCACGAGGCAATGAGCAGTTCTTC.

This clonotype turned up a few times. This chain links TRBV6-2 or TRBV6-3 with TRBJ2-1; no reliable D call. With 5 bases removed from V and 9 bases from J, the gap between germline ends came to 8 bases. Per the germline V gene, CDR1 is MNHEY and CDR2 is SVGEGT. The CDR3 loop spans 11 amino acids. CDR3 sequence (DNA): TGTGCCAGCAGTATAAATTTTGAGCAGTTCTTC. It encodes CASSINFEQFF.

This rearrangement joins TRBV2 to TRBJ2-4; TRBD1 aligns across 8 bases. V shed 5 bases, J shed 0 bases, and the junction held 6 bases outside the gene matches. Germline V gene lookup returns CDR1 SNHLY and CDR2 FYNNEI. This CDR3 comprises 16 residues. CDR3 loop: CASSRTGSLAKNIQYF. Written as DNA, the CDR3 is TGTGCCAGCAGTCGGACAGGGTCATTAGCCAAAAACATTCAGTACTTC.

This chain joins TRBV28 and TRBJ2-1; D is perhaps TRBD2 (5 bases). In germline, CDR1 is MDHEN, CDR2 SYDVKM. The V end lost 6 bases, the J end lost 7 bases, and 13 bases lay between the germline ends. This CDR3 spans 13 amino acids. The CDR3 protein is CASSFGVANEQFF. Written as DNA, the CDR3 is TGTGCCAGCAGCTTCGGGGTGGCGAATGAGCAGTTCTTC.

This clonotype has just a few counts. V usage is TRBV7-8 and J usage is TRBJ1-5, with D possibly TRBD1 on 5 matching bases. CDR3 length: 15 amino acids. CDR1 is SGHVS, CDR2 FQNEAQ, per germline. Trimming stripped 7 bases from V and 0 bases from J, with 13 bases between. In DNA form, the CDR3 reads TGTGCCAGCACCCCTCAGGGATATAGCAATCAGCCCCAGCATTTT. This sequence encodes CASTPQGYSNQPQHF.

This chain connects TRBV6-2 or TRBV6-3 to TRBJ1-6; D is ambiguous. The length of the CDR3 is 12 residues. Germline values: CDR1 MNHEY, CDR2 SVGEGT. V lost 6 bases to trimming and J lost 9 bases, with 9 bases between them. The CDR3 region has the DNA TGTGCCAGCAGGAAGGCTGGTTCACCCCTCCACTTT. Protein: CASRKAGSPLHF.

This chain joins TRBV7-3 and TRBJ1-4, with D unclear. Trimming pared 1 base from V and 10 bases from J, leaving 10 bases between. The CDR3 has 13 residues. From germline, CDR1 is SGHTA and CDR2 FQGTGA. CDR3 in amino acids: CASSLNPGGKLFF. CDR3 bases: TGTGCCAGCAGCTTAAATCCGGGCGGAAAACTGTTTTTT. The complete variable domain, with remaining parts taken from reference TRBV7-3 and TRBJ1-4, reads GAGVSQTPSNKVTEKGKYVELRCDPISGHTALYWYRQSLGQGPEFLIYFQGTGAADDSGLPNDRFFAVRPEGSVSTLKIQRTERGDSAVYLCASSLNPGGKLFFGSGTQLSVL.

The chain links TRBV20-1 to TRBJ1-4; 12 bases agree with TRBD1. The CDR3 runs 15 residues. V was pared by 6 bases and J by 7 bases, with 9 bases of the junction left unmatched. Germline lookup yields CDR1 DFQATT and CDR2 SNEGSKA (reference sequence). The CDR3 nucleotides are TGCAGTGCCAGGGACAGGGGGCAGGTCGGTGAAAAACTGTTTTTT. This codes for CSARDRGQVGEKLFF.

The chain uses TRBV7-9 and TRBJ2-7; D might be TRBD1 (6 bases). The germline V gene has CDR1 SEHNR and CDR2 FQNEAQ (reference sequence). Deletions cut 3 bases from V and 2 bases from J, with 8 bases between. This CDR3 is 13 amino acids long. The CDR3 coding sequence is TGTGCCAGCAGCTTTGGACAGACCTACGAGCAGTACTTC. It encodes CASSFGQTYEQYF. Variable domain in full (rest from reference TRBV7-9 and TRBJ2-7): DTGVSQNPRHKITKRGQNVTFRCDPISEHNRLYWYRQTLGQGPEFLTYFQNEAQLEKSRLLSDRFSAERPKGSFSTLEIQRTEQGDSAMYLCASSFGQTYEQYFGPGTRLTVT.

The J gene is TRBJ1-6, the V gene TRBV3-1, with 8 nucleotides matching TRBD1. The CDR3 is made up of 15 amino acids. Germline CDR1 and CDR2: LGHDT and YNNKEL (reference sequence). The ends lost 2 bases at V and 7 bases at J; junction bases unmatched: 4. Here the CDR3 reads CASSQPGTGNSPLHF. Written as DNA, the CDR3 is TGTGCCAGCAGCCAACCCGGGACAGGAAATTCACCCCTCCACTTT.

This clonotype was counted many times. The chain is built from TRBV6-6 and TRBJ1-4; TRBD1 might be the D (6 bases). V dropped 4 bases and J dropped 8 bases, with 11 bases sitting between them. CDR3 size: 13 residues. Germline-derived CDR1 and CDR2 are MNHNY and SVGAGI (reference sequence). The CDR3: CASSFLGQEKLFF. CDR3 DNA sequence: TGTGCCAGCAGTTTCCTCGGACAGGAAAAACTGTTTTTT.

This clonotype was counted ten times or more. The chain recombines TRBV4-1 with TRBJ2-7, with 7 bases fitting TRBD1. The CDR3 runs 13 residues. With 7 bases clipped from V and 4 bases from J, the junction kept 7 bases outside the gene matches. Per germline, CDR1 MGHRA and CDR2 YSYEKL. CDR3 loop: CASTLGQTYEQYF. For the CDR3, the DNA is TGCGCCAGCACCTTGGGACAGACTTACGAGCAGTACTTC.

V is TRBV29-1 and J is TRBJ1-1; D unclear. This CDR3 region has 12 residues. The germline V gene has CDR1 SQVTM and CDR2 ANQGSEA. The V and J ends lost 6 bases and 1 base respectively, with 9 bases between them. This CDR3 is CSVGIANTEAFF. CDR3 DNA sequence: TGCAGCGTAGGGATCGCGAACACTGAAGCTTTCTTT.

V usage is TRBV12-3 or TRBV12-4 and J usage is TRBJ2-7; no clear D gene. CDR3 size: 15 residues. V was clipped by 6 bases and J by 7 bases, with 22 bases between them. Written as DNA, the CDR3 is TGTGCCAGCAGCATTTCGGATCACATACTATCGGAGCAGTACTTC. This encodes CASSISDHILSEQYF.

V usage is TRBV12-3 or TRBV12-4 and J usage is TRBJ2-4; D unclear. Trimming pared 6 bases from V and 1 base from J, leaving 16 bases between. The CDR3 covers 16 residues. The CDR3 DNA reads TGTGCCAGCAGCCCCTCCACACAGAGGGCCAAAAACATTCAGTACTTC. Translated, it gives CASSPSTQRAKNIQYF.

This clonotype was counted only a few times. The gene calls are TRBV4-3 and TRBJ2-2, with 11 bases that match TRBD1. Germline values: CDR1 LGHNA, CDR2 YSLEER. V was clipped by 1 base and J by 7 bases; unmatched bases: 5. The CDR3 length is 16 residues. The CDR3 reads CASSQGWTGGGGELFF. CDR3 DNA sequence: TGCGCCAGCAGCCAAGGCTGGACAGGGGGCGGCGGGGAGCTGTTTTTT.

The chain carries TRBV28 and TRBJ1-5; the D is unclear. The CDR3 loop spans 17 amino acids. Trimming removed 6 bases from V and 3 bases from J, with 21 bases in between. Germline V gene data show CDR1 as MDHEN and CDR2 as SYDVKM. The chain's CDR3 is CASRPSSSTRLNQPQHF. For the CDR3, the DNA is TGTGCCAGCAGGCCCAGCAGTTCAACACGGCTCAATCAGCCCCAGCATTTT.

The rearrangement uses TRBV6-1 and TRBJ2-7; D is ambiguous. This CDR3 comprises 14 residues. From germline, CDR1 is MNHNS and CDR2 SASEGT. Between the trimmed V and J ends, which lost 2 bases and 4 bases, there was a span of 12 bases. The CDR3, as DNA: TGTGCCAGCAGTGAATCGTCGATCCCTTACGAGCAGTACTTC. Amino acids: CASSESSIPYEQYF.

There are a few counts of this clonotype. The chain recombines TRBV5-4 with TRBJ2-4; D could derive from TRBD1 or TRBD2 (6 bases each). Germline V CDR1 and CDR2: SGHNT, YYREEE (reference sequence). CDR3 length: 16 residues. Trimming took 4 bases from V and 0 from J, leaving 14 bases between them. The CDR3 region has the DNA TGTGCCAGCAGCCCCGGGGGCAAAAAAGCCAAAAACATTCAGTACTTC. Translated: CASSPGGKKAKNIQYF.

This clonotype has ten or more counts. V and J are TRBV7-2 and TRBJ2-1; 7 nucleotides match TRBD2. The CDR3 is 14 residues long. After removal of 9 bases from V and 5 bases from J, the junction contained 10 bases not matched to a gene. The germline gives CDR1 SGHTA, CDR2 FQGNSA. CDR3 amino acids: CASRTRGAHNEQFF. For the CDR3, the DNA is TGTGCCAGTAGGACTAGAGGAGCACACAATGAGCAGTTCTTC.

The rearrangement uses TRBV20-1 and TRBJ1-4, with D perhaps matching TRBD1 (6 bases). The CDR3 contains 11 residues. Germline CDR1 DFQATT, CDR2 SNEGSKA (reference sequence). The V end lost 4 bases, the J end lost 8 bases, and 8 bases lay between the germline ends. The CDR3 spells CSATGEEKLFF. CDR3 sequence (DNA): TGCAGTGCTACAGGGGAGGAAAAACTGTTTTTT.

About this clonotype: It is likely a read error, because the conserved phenylalanine at the end of the CDR3 is missing. The chain joins TRBV11-2 to TRBJ1-4; D is perhaps TRBD1 (6 bases). Trimming stripped 5 bases from V and 0 bases from J, with 13 bases between. The CDR3 spans 16 residues. Germline loops: CDR1 SGHAT, CDR2 FQNNGV. CDR3: CASSLGQRATNEKLFS. The DNA of the CDR3 is TGTGCCAGCAGCCTTGGACAGCGTGCAACTAATGAAAAACTGTTTTCT.

The chain couples TRBV7-2 to TRBJ2-5; 8 nucleotides line up with TRBD1. The end of the DNA is better explained by TRBJ2-7, so the J call may be wrong. The CDR3 runs to 16 residues. In germline, CDR1 is SGHTA, CDR2 FQGNSA. The CDR3 DNA sequence: TGTGCCAGCAGCTGGATGGCCGGGACAGGTAATAACGAGCAGTACTTC. Residues: CASSWMAGTGNNEQYF.

Only a few counts were recorded for this clonotype. V usage is TRBV7-3 and J usage is TRBJ2-5, with a tentative D call TRBD1 (6 bases). Trimming pared 2 bases from V and 4 bases from J, leaving 8 bases between. This CDR3 is built from 13 residues. Germline V gene lookup returns CDR1 SGHTA and CDR2 FQGTGA. In nucleotides, the CDR3 is TGTGCCAGCAGCTTATTACAGGGAGAGACCCAGTACTTC. It translates to CASSLLQGETQYF.

This chain links TRBV12-3 or TRBV12-4 with TRBJ1-2; the D is unclear. Deletions cut 2 bases from V and 7 bases from J, with 8 bases between. This CDR3 is 12 amino acids long. This CDR3 reads CASSLTSGGYTF. Here the CDR3 DNA reads TGTGCCAGCAGTTTAACCAGCGGTGGCTACACCTTC.